Listed below are T cell receptor beta chains from one sample, sequenced in a study of blood T cells in healthy people across ages. TCRdb re-called the 5' RACE reads through MiXCR, storing one row per CDR3 protein. The repertoire holds hundreds of thousands of distinct CDR3 sequences, with about 30% as singletons. Sequencing input: blood. These receptors originate from a woman older than 75 in good health. CDR3s include the opening cysteine and the closing phenylalanine or tryptophan. D genes are given only for firm matches. Not every row has a clone size; where given, it reads once, few, many or a size class.

V gene: TRBV6-5; J gene: TRBJ1-1; D gene: TRBD1; clone size: many; CDR3 DNA: TGTGCCAGCAGACTTGGGACAGAGAACACTGAAGCTTTCTTT; CDR3 protein: CASRLGTENTEAFF
V gene: TRBV25-1; J gene: TRBJ2-5; D gene: TRBD2; clone size: many; CDR3 DNA: TGTGCCAGCAGTGACCCGGGACTAGGAGGAGCAGAGACCCAGTACTTC; CDR3 protein: CASSDPGLGGAETQYF
V gene: TRBV7-2; J gene: TRBJ2-2; D gene: TRBD2; clone size: -; CDR3 DNA: TGTGCCAGCAGCCGTCCCAATAGCGGGGGGGAGCTGTTTTTT; CDR3 protein: CASSRPNSGGELFF
V gene: TRBV7-2; J gene: TRBJ2-7; D gene: TRBD1; clone size: -; CDR3 DNA: TGTGCCAGCACCCGGGACAGGAACTCCTACGCGCAGTACTTC; CDR3 protein: CASTRDRNSYAQYF
V gene: TRBV27; J gene: TRBJ2-4; D gene: TRBD2; clone size: many; CDR3 DNA: TGTGCCAGCAGTCCAGGACTAGCGGGGGAGAAAGCCAAAAACATTCAGTACTTC; CDR3 protein: CASSPGLAGEKAKNIQYF
V gene: TRBV29-1; J gene: TRBJ2-7; D gene: TRBD1; clone size: many; CDR3 DNA: TGCAGCGCCATCCCAATAACAGGGGGCGTCGAGCAGTACTTC; CDR3 protein: CSAIPITGGVEQYF
V gene: TRBV12-3/TRBV12-4; J gene: TRBJ2-3; D gene: TRBD1; clone size: -; CDR3 DNA: TGTGCCAGCAGTGGGACAGGGAGAGCAGATACGCAGTATTTT; CDR3 protein: CASSGTGRADTQYF
V gene: TRBV3-1; J gene: TRBJ1-5; D gene: -; clone size: -; CDR3 DNA: TGTGCCAGCAGCCCCTACGGGGTGAACAATCAGCCCCAGCATTTT; CDR3 protein: CASSPYGVNNQPQHF
V gene: TRBV27; J gene: TRBJ2-5; D gene: -; clone size: many; CDR3 DNA: TGTGCCAGCAGTTCGGGAAGGGAACAAGAGACCCAGTACTTC; CDR3 protein: CASSSGREQETQYF
V gene: TRBV5-6; J gene: TRBJ1-1; D gene: -; clone size: many; CDR3 DNA: TGTGCCAGCAGCGCAGGAGCGGTTGAAGCTTTCTTT; CDR3 protein: CASSAGAVEAFF
V gene: TRBV3-1; J gene: TRBJ2-3; D gene: -; clone size: many; CDR3 DNA: TGTGCCAGCAGCCATGCCCTGGGATTGAGATTAGATACGCAGTATTTT; CDR3 protein: CASSHALGLRLDTQYF
V gene: TRBV6-6; J gene: TRBJ2-7; D gene: TRBD1; clone size: -; CDR3 DNA: TGTGCCAGCAGTATCGACAGGGATTTGTCCTACGAGCAGTACTTC; CDR3 protein: CASSIDRDLSYEQYF
V gene: TRBV19; J gene: TRBJ1-2; D gene: -; clone size: many; CDR3 DNA: TGTGCCAGTACAACGGCTGCCGGAGGCTACACCTTC; CDR3 protein: CASTTAAGGYTF
V gene: TRBV6-6; J gene: TRBJ2-5; D gene: TRBD2; clone size: many; CDR3 DNA: TGTGCCAGCAGTTCGACTAGCGGGGAGACCCAGTACTTC; CDR3 protein: CASSSTSGETQYF
V gene: TRBV5-1; J gene: TRBJ2-7; D gene: TRBD2; clone size: many; CDR3 DNA: TGCGCCAGCAGCTGGGGGGGTTACGAGCAGTACTTC; CDR3 protein: CASSWGGYEQYF
V gene: TRBV20-1; J gene: TRBJ2-6; D gene: TRBD2; clone size: many; CDR3 DNA: TGCAGTGCTAGAGATTTCCTAGCGGGGCCCCTTTTCTCTGGGGCCAACGTCCTGACTTTC; CDR3 protein: CSARDFLAGPLFSGANVLTF
V gene: TRBV27; J gene: TRBJ2-1; D gene: TRBD2; clone size: -; CDR3 DNA: TGTGCCAGCAGTTTTAGCGGGGTCTCCTACAATGAGCAGTTCTTC; CDR3 protein: CASSFSGVSYNEQFF
V gene: TRBV7-2; J gene: TRBJ1-2; D gene: -; clone size: -; CDR3 DNA: TGTGCCAGCAGCCCCCCGGAGGGCGGCTACACCTTC; CDR3 protein: CASSPPEGGYTF
V gene: TRBV19; J gene: TRBJ1-1; D gene: TRBD1; clone size: -; CDR3 DNA: TGTGCCAGTAGGGCGACAGGGACGAACACTGAAGCTTTCTTT; CDR3 protein: CASRATGTNTEAFF
V gene: TRBV3-1; J gene: TRBJ2-5; D gene: -; clone size: many; CDR3 DNA: TGTGCCAGCAGCCAACAGGTTAGAGAGACCCAGTACTTC; CDR3 protein: CASSQQVRETQYF
V gene: TRBV29-1; J gene: TRBJ2-5; D gene: TRBD1; clone size: many; CDR3 DNA: TGCAGCTTCAGGACAGGGGCCCCAGAGACCCAGTACTTC; CDR3 protein: CSFRTGAPETQYF
V gene: TRBV5-1; J gene: TRBJ2-5; D gene: TRBD1; clone size: many; CDR3 DNA: TGCGCCAGCAGCTTAGCCCCGGGACAGGGGGAGCGTAAGACCCAGTACTTC; CDR3 protein: CASSLAPGQGERKTQYF
V gene: TRBV6-5; J gene: TRBJ2-3; D gene: -; clone size: many; CDR3 DNA: TGTGCCAGCAGAAGGGGAATTTTGGATACGCAGTATTTT; CDR3 protein: CASRRGILDTQYF
V gene: TRBV20-1; J gene: TRBJ2-3; D gene: TRBD2; clone size: -; CDR3 DNA: TGCAGTGCTGGGGCGTTGGGACTAGCGGGTCGCACAGATACGCAGTATTTT; CDR3 protein: CSAGALGLAGRTDTQYF
V gene: TRBV20-1; J gene: TRBJ2-2; D gene: -; clone size: -; CDR3 DNA: TGCAGTGCTTTCATGACCACCGGGGAGCTGTTTTTT; CDR3 protein: CSAFMTTGELFF
V gene: TRBV29-1; J gene: TRBJ1-2; D gene: TRBD1; clone size: -; CDR3 DNA: TGCAGCGTTGATTTAATACAGGGGGATAATGGCTACACCTTC; CDR3 protein: CSVDLIQGDNGYTF
V gene: TRBV28; J gene: TRBJ2-3; D gene: -; clone size: many; CDR3 DNA: TGTGCCAGCAGTTGGGCAGCTAGCACAGATACGCAGTATTTT; CDR3 protein: CASSWAASTDTQYF
V gene: TRBV2; J gene: TRBJ2-1; D gene: -; clone size: few; CDR3 DNA: TGTGCCAGCAACCAAGGGGCAGCCGGGGGTGAGCAGTTCTTC; CDR3 protein: CASNQGAAGGEQFF
V gene: TRBV6-6; J gene: TRBJ2-7; D gene: -; clone size: many; CDR3 DNA: TGTGCCAGCAGGAGCGGTGAGCAGTACTTC; CDR3 protein: CASRSGEQYF
V gene: TRBV20-1; J gene: TRBJ2-3; D gene: -; clone size: -; CDR3 DNA: TGCAGTGCTAGTAGGACTACAGGGAGCACAGATACGCAGTATTTT; CDR3 protein: CSASRTTGSTDTQYF
V gene: TRBV4-1; J gene: TRBJ2-5; D gene: -; clone size: -; CDR3 DNA: TGCGCCAGCAGCCAAGATGAGGAATTTCAAGAGACCCAGTACTTC; CDR3 protein: CASSQDEEFQETQYF
V gene: TRBV21-1; J gene: TRBJ1-1; D gene: -; clone size: few; CDR3 DNA: TGTGCCAGCAGACCTCTGAGGGGGATGATGAACACTGAAGCTTTCTTT; CDR3 protein: CASRPLRGMMNTEAFF
V gene: TRBV29-1; J gene: TRBJ2-5; D gene: -; clone size: -; CDR3 DNA: TGCAGCGTTGGGCAATACCAAGAGACCCAGTACTTC; CDR3 protein: CSVGQYQETQYF
V gene: TRBV6-6; J gene: TRBJ1-2; D gene: -; clone size: many; CDR3 DNA: TGTGCCAGCAGTTACGAGAGGGGTGGCTACACCTTC; CDR3 protein: CASSYERGGYTF
V gene: TRBV12-3/TRBV12-4; J gene: TRBJ2-3; D gene: -; clone size: -; CDR3 DNA: TGTGCCAGCAGTCCTACTACCTCCACAGATGTGGAGTATTTT; CDR3 protein: CASSPTTSTDVEYF
V gene: TRBV11-3; J gene: TRBJ2-1; D gene: -; clone size: many; CDR3 DNA: TGTGCCAGCAGCAGGGCCTACAATGAGCAGTTCTTC; CDR3 protein: CASSRAYNEQFF
V gene: TRBV27; J gene: TRBJ2-1; D gene: TRBD2; clone size: many; CDR3 DNA: TGTGCCAGCAGTTTATCAGGACTAGCGACCTACAATGAGCAGTTCTTC; CDR3 protein: CASSLSGLATYNEQFF
V gene: TRBV12-3/TRBV12-4; J gene: TRBJ2-7; D gene: -; clone size: many; CDR3 DNA: TGTGCCAGCAGTTTTGACCTCAGAGACTACGAGCAGTACTTC; CDR3 protein: CASSFDLRDYEQYF
V gene: TRBV6-5; J gene: TRBJ1-2; D gene: -; clone size: many; CDR3 DNA: TGTGCCAGCAGTGACCCCGGGCGGTCCTATGGCTACACCTTC; CDR3 protein: CASSDPGRSYGYTF
V gene: TRBV24-1; J gene: TRBJ2-1; D gene: TRBD1; clone size: many; CDR3 DNA: TGTGCCACCAGTTCCACAGGGGCCCACAATGAGCAGTTCTTC; CDR3 protein: CATSSTGAHNEQFF
V gene: TRBV10-3; J gene: TRBJ1-2; D gene: -; clone size: -; CDR3 DNA: TGTGCCATCAGTGGGGATCCCCTTCCCCAGGCTAACTATGGCTACACCTTC; CDR3 protein: CAISGDPLPQANYGYTF
V gene: TRBV6-6; J gene: TRBJ2-7; D gene: -; clone size: many; CDR3 DNA: TGTGCCAGCAGTTCCACCGGGGTTTCCTACGAGCAGTACTTC; CDR3 protein: CASSSTGVSYEQYF
V gene: TRBV12-3/TRBV12-4; J gene: TRBJ1-2; D gene: TRBD1; clone size: -; CDR3 DNA: TGTGCCAGCAGTTTACAAGGCAGGGGGGGCGGTGGCTACACCTTC; CDR3 protein: CASSLQGRGGGGYTF
V gene: TRBV3-1; J gene: TRBJ2-3; D gene: -; clone size: many; CDR3 DNA: TGTGCCAGCAGCCGAATTGGGGGGGCTGTTCTATCAGATACGCAGTATTTT; CDR3 protein: CASSRIGGAVLSDTQYF
V gene: TRBV4-1; J gene: TRBJ1-2; D gene: -; clone size: -; CDR3 DNA: TGCGCCAGCAGCCAAGGCGGGCAGGGGAACTATGGCTACACCTTC; CDR3 protein: CASSQGGQGNYGYTF
V gene: TRBV20-1; J gene: TRBJ2-1; D gene: TRBD2; clone size: many; CDR3 DNA: TGCAGTGCTCTGACTAGCGGGGATTACAATGAGCAGTTCTTC; CDR3 protein: CSALTSGDYNEQFF